The source of this TCR beta chain is a study of cytomegalovirus exposure and HLA in healthy donors (dated by TCRdb to 2015 to 2018). In terms of the full investigation: An earlier analysis of several hundred of the donors reported approximately 270 Gb of sequence data and some 100 million unique TCR beta sequences from about 179 million T cells. An early release covering around 630 HLA-typed donors comprised around 300 gigabases of sequencing data and tens of millions of unique TCR sequences. The genetic ancestry cluster associated with self-reported Caucasian donors included about 84% of the 398 genotyped donors. The study aimed to test whether signatures of past pathogen exposure could be identified by cataloging public T cell receptors. Using immunosequencing, the study profiled T cell repertoires from 666 subjects and related those repertoires to cytomegalovirus serostatus. Along with the approximately 670-subject first cohort, a separate validation cohort of around 110 different subjects was used. High-throughput TCR immunosequencing, statistical association of individual TCRs with disease status, and machine learning were combined to predict cytomegalovirus infection status. A later analysis re-examined previously published TCR beta repertoires from more than 550 donors and added high-resolution HLA genotyping to investigate patterns of TCR occurrence. In the later analysis, no new phenotypic data were used to find candidate immune exposures; instead, reliance was placed on TCR beta sequences and their occurrence across donors. In an earlier analysis of roughly 600 of the donors, high-throughput TCR beta sequencing was used to judge whether each TCR beta V gene segment behaved as functional or pseudogenic. Donor age, sex, ethnicity and CMV serostatus were compiled together with the repertoire data. In a later genetic analysis, genome-wide SNP genotypes for 398 of the 666 donors were used, and that subset was treated as a discovery cohort. All discovery cohort repertoires had been generated using a single sequencing platform. HLA typing covered class I and class II loci at four-digit resolution. Typing coverage differed by locus: A, B, C, DRB1 and DQB1 were typed in about 629-630 donors, DQA1 in roughly 510, DPA1 in some 570, and DPB1 in around 490. Several DR-DQ haplotypes were treated as single units for association and clustering because of strong linkage in the cohort. Across roughly 420 genotyped donors of the cohort, an average of 235,054 unique TCR beta nucleotide sequences per donor were sequenced, and 15% to 20% of those sequences were non-productive. Paper-wide results and their limitations: Most TCR sequences were observed very rarely across donors, whereas some public TCRs were present in many individuals. A total of roughly 160 TCR beta chains were listed by the study as associated with cytomegalovirus. The 87-base-pair reads could not distinguish some IMGT-functional V segments, including TRBV6-2 and TRBV6-3, so those segments were excluded. Because counts were too low, about 15 rarely observed V segments, including chromosome 9 orphons, were left out of the earlier analysis of some 600 of the donors. In vitro tests confirmed that three of the cytomegalovirus-associated TCR beta chains recognize cytomegalovirus antigens. In a later analysis, HLA-associated TCR beta chains were found to be more clonally expanded and to have lower generation probabilities than equally common non-associated chains. A further reported finding was that TCR beta sequences accurately predicted the HLA-A and HLA-B alleles for most subjects in the first cohort. Specific HLA alleles were associated with around 18,000 TCR beta sequences at a false discovery rate of 0.05 in a later analysis. Roughly uniform sequencing depth across donors was assumed in presence/absence analyses, although this assumption may not hold. Linkage disequilibrium might explain the correlated functional status among segregating V segments, but an unknown experimental factor could not be excluded. A cluster of highly shared sequence variants was judged likely to represent a technical artifact of the sequencing pipeline. According to a later analysis, TCR association rates differed among HLA loci, with DRB1 alleles showing the most associated TCRs and HLA-C alleles showing the fewest. An earlier analysis of approximately 500 of the donors showed that most TCR beta V segments appeared in productive rearrangements either about 87% or about 30% of the time, which broadly matched IMGT annotations. The classifier was reported to diagnose cytomegalovirus status with high specificity and sensitivity in both the original cohort and the validation cohort. Only TCR beta chains were sequenced in this cohort, and the absence of alpha or paired-chain data limited detectable features. A later genetic analysis associated a missense DCLRE1C variant with V-gene and J-gene trimming of TCR beta chains, and an independent cohort replicated the association. When HLA alleles, especially DR and DQ, strongly co-occurred, attributing TCR associations to individual alleles was difficult. In a later genetic analysis, fewer N-insertions in productive TCRs were reported among donors in an Asian-associated ancestry cluster than the roughly 640-donor mean. In a later analysis, most CMV-associated TCR beta chains were found to appear HLA-restricted, with HLA associations seemingly driven largely by CMV exposure. CMV serostatus was the only immune exposure information available for the cohort. A later analysis reported that several top co-occurrence clusters appeared linked to parvovirus B19, influenza, CMV and Epstein-Barr virus. The authors suggested that the approach could potentially be extended to other disease states and immunological phenotypes. Because some donors lacked HLA typing at each locus, the association tests relied only on the typed subset.

The library was made by the immunoSEQ multiplex PCR assay. For the multiplex PCR, a mixture combining 60 forward primers for TCR Vbeta segments and 13 reverse primers for TCR Jbeta segments was used. The CDR3 region of rearranged TCR beta genes was amplified from genomic DNA by a multiplex PCR assay. The amplified TCR beta libraries were sequenced on the Illumina HiSeq System as 87-base-pair reads. The paper's processing steps were these. A later analysis tallied roughly 76 million unique TCR beta chains across the 666 repertoires, and about 10 million of those chains were shared by two or more donors. Raw reads were error-corrected and collapsed into unique sequences by a nearest-neighbor algorithm in which closely related sequences were merged to remove PCR and sequencing errors. V, D and J gene segments were assigned by aligning CDR3 sequences to IMGT reference sequences. For a sequence to be retained, at least a six-nucleotide match to both a V gene segment and a J gene segment was required. A rearrangement was called productive if the CDR3 had no stop codons and remained in frame with V and J, and every other rearrangement was called non-productive. Following IMGT convention, CDR3 was defined as the stretch from the second conserved V-encoded cysteine up to the conserved J-encoded phenylalanine. The earlier analysis of 587 of the donors excluded sequences that lacked an unambiguous match to a single V gene segment. In an earlier analysis of a few hundred of the donors, V segments were called functional above 56.7% productive rearrangements and were called segregating when the between-donor standard deviation exceeded 5%. A statistical classification framework was developed to diagnose cytomegalovirus status using the catalog of TCR beta chain sequences. In a later analysis, TCR nucleotide sequences were compared against IMGT/GENE-DB human TR gene sequences so that V and J genes could be assigned. A later analysis assigned CDR3 sequences and most-parsimonious VDJ recombination scenarios with the TCRdist pipeline. In a later analysis, every TCR beta chain was defined by the combination of its CDR3 amino acid sequence and its V-gene family, and reads without a unique V-gene family were dropped. In a later analysis, around 600 highly shared, low-generation-probability nucleotide sequences were removed to address suspected cross-contamination and a sequencing artifact. A later analysis calculated a clonal expansion index for each public chain from normalized within-repertoire ranks of inferred template counts. A later analysis computed generation probabilities with a VDJ recombination model fitted to out-of-frame rearrangements, and checked the results against IGoR. A later analysis scored TCR-TCR, TCR-HLA and TCR-CMV co-occurrence with hypergeometric tests, applying a repertoire-size bias correction to TCR pairs. To estimate false discovery rates, a later analysis permuted the HLA or CMV assignments 20 times. In a later analysis, co-occurring TCRs were grouped using DBSCAN, and TCRdist sequence similarity was added for clustering within HLA-allele-positive subsets. Repertoires with fewer than 30,000 or more than 120,000 public chains were left out of co-occurrence clustering, as were about 5 repertoires with anomalous nucleotide sharing. The source is immuneACCESS, and TCRdb retained only in-frame sequences with V and J called. Part of the clones is not carried over; for the studies checked, unresolved V genes explain less than half of this, and the remainder is unexplained. That table furnishes V, J and clone size, whereas the DNA furnished D and trimming. Counted in this sample were 150,000 to 200,000 clones; approximately 70% of them appeared once. Around 7% of the sample is taken by the ten largest.

The cohort consisted of 670 or so healthy bone marrow donors. At the time of sampling, every cohort member was nominally healthy, though immune exposures that went unrecorded were likely present. The donor tested CMV seropositive, placing the donor among the 250 to 350 seropositive members of the cohort. A peripheral blood sample was collected from each donor, and TCR beta sequencing was performed on peripheral blood mononuclear cells. Genomic DNA was extracted from the blood cell samples with the Qiagen DNeasy Blood Extraction Kit. A word on this clone: What this receptor recognizes is not known. Base qualities were left out, and no much larger clone turns up one base away.

Measured from the cysteine to the phenylalanine, the CDR3 is 13 residues long. This entry keeps only the CDR3 DNA: 39 bases, framed from base 1. Taken from the germline V gene (reference sequence), the CDR1 and CDR2 loops are MNHNY and SVGAGI. Trimming removed 5 bases from V and 3 bases from J; the gene matches leave 4 bases unexplained. The chain links TRBV6-6 with TRBJ2-7; the central 7 bases match TRBD1. The sequence was obtained from a man in his forties in good health and CMV-seropositive. The sequenced sample consisted of PBMCs. In nucleotides, the sequence is TGTGCCAGCAGTCGGTGGACAGGCTACGAGCAGTACTTC. It translates to CASSRWTGYEQYF.